The 10 T cell receptor beta chains below all came from one sample that was sequenced in a study of blood T cell repertoires in COVID-19. Libraries were prepared by immunoSEQ multiplex PCR; TCRdb keeps only in-frame clonotypes and omits some of them. The table has under 200,000 clones, about four fifths seen once. Sample: PBMCs or T cells enriched from blood (not recorded which). The receptors were gathered from a man aged 45-65 years who had recovered from COVID-19.

The chain uses TRBV24-1 and TRBJ2-5; D perhaps matches TRBD2 (5 bases). Germline lookup yields CDR1 KGHDR and CDR2 SFDVKD. The CDR3 is 15 amino acids. V was clipped by 3 bases and J by 5 bases, with 15 bases between them. The CDR3 region is CATSDMGSQRETQYF. CDR3 nucleotides: TGTGCCACCAGTGATATGGGGAGCCAGAGGGAGACCCAGTACTTC.

V gene TRBV10-1 combines with J gene TRBJ2-7; 7 positions match TRBD1. This CDR3 region has 13 residues. CDR1 and CDR2 (germline): WNHNN, SYGVQD (reference sequence). With 9 bases clipped from V and 6 bases from J, the junction kept 11 bases outside the gene matches. The CDR3 region is CARTPLTGSEQYF. The CDR3 bases are TGCGCCAGGACCCCCCTGACAGGGAGCGAGCAGTACTTC.

Ten or more counts support this clone. This chain connects TRBV7-8 to TRBJ1-5; D might be TRBD1 (6 bases). The CDR3 loop spans 15 amino acids. Germline V CDR1 and CDR2: SGHVS, FQNEAQ. V lost 0 bases, J lost 9 bases, and 15 bases lay in between. As DNA, the CDR3 is TGTGCCAGCAGCTTAGCGGACAGTTCAATCTTGCCCCAGCATTTT. This encodes CASSLADSSILPQHF.

The V and J genes are TRBV10-3 and TRBJ1-6; D is uncertain. The CDR3 spans 13 residues. The V end lost 2 bases, the J end lost 7 bases, and 6 bases lay between the germline ends. The germline V gene encodes CDR1 ENHRY and CDR2 SYGVKD. The CDR3 nucleotides are TGTGCCATCAGTGAGGGAGGGAATTCACCCCTCCACTTT. It encodes CAISEGGNSPLHF.

V usage is TRBV7-2 and J usage is TRBJ2-1; D uncertain. V lost 1 base and J lost 6, with 10 bases in between. Germline lookup yields CDR1 SGHTA and CDR2 FQGNSA. This CDR3 region has 14 residues. The CDR3 loop is CASSLVGRSNEQFF. The CDR3 DNA sequence: TGTGCCAGCAGCTTAGTGGGCAGGTCCAATGAGCAGTTCTTC.

V usage is TRBV10-3 and J usage is TRBJ2-3; 9 bases map to TRBD2. Looked up from germline, CDR1 is ENHRY and CDR2 is SYGVKD. V was pared by 2 bases and J by 3 bases, with 6 bases of the junction left unmatched. The CDR3 sequence is 16 residues long. The CDR3 bases are TGTGCCATCAGTGAGATTGGCGGGGGGGTTACAGATACGCAGTATTTT. This encodes CAISEIGGGVTDTQYF.

The chain recombines TRBV7-2 with TRBJ2-5; 7 bases are shared with TRBD2. Germline trimming cut 5 bases from V and 2 bases from J; bases unmatched to any gene: 14. Germline V gives CDR1 SGHTA, CDR2 FQGNSA. This CDR3 region has 17 residues. The CDR3, as DNA: TGTGCCAGCAGCCGCGGTGGGGCGGGGGTTCTACAAGAGACCCAGTACTTC. It yields the protein CASSRGGAGVLQETQYF.

This clone has only a few counts. The J gene is TRBJ2-7, the V gene TRBV19; TRBD1 agrees at 9 bases. The CDR3 consists of 15 residues. From germline, CDR1 is LNHDA and CDR2 SQIVND (reference sequence). J was trimmed by 2 bases and V by 5 bases; bases with no gene match: 7. The CDR3 spells CASSATGTGTYEQYF. The CDR3 coding sequence is TGTGCCAGTAGTGCTACCGGGACAGGGACCTACGAGCAGTACTTC.

The V and J genes are TRBV2 and TRBJ1-5; 7 bases line up with TRBD1. Per the germline V gene, CDR1 is SNHLY and CDR2 is FYNNEI. V was pared by 4 bases and J by 0 bases, with 3 bases of the junction left unmatched. The CDR3 is 15 amino acids. The CDR3 protein is CASSAGQYSNQPQHF. For the CDR3, the DNA is TGTGCCAGCAGTGCGGGACAGTATAGCAATCAGCCCCAGCATTTT.

In its sample, this clone was seen once. The gene calls are TRBV5-1 and TRBJ1-1; 12 bases fit TRBD1. V was pared by 3 bases and J by 0 bases, with 3 bases of the junction left unmatched. Germline assignment: CDR1 SGHRS and CDR2 YFSETQ. The CDR3 contains 16 residues. The CDR3 reads CASSWGTGGMNTEAFF. CDR3 DNA sequence: TGCGCCAGCAGCTGGGGGACAGGGGGCATGAACACTGAAGCTTTCTTT.